The rows below give T cell receptor beta chains drawn from one sample of a study of blood T cell repertoires in COVID-19. Some clones are missing from TCRdb's copy, which holds only in-frame ones; the method was immunoSEQ multiplex PCR. Here the sample spans over 250,000 clones, approximately 84% being singletons. Source material: peripheral blood. These TCRs come from a human donor with COVID-19, enrolled during active disease. The donor label of this sample is uncertain. The CDR3 runs from the conserved cysteine through the conserved F or W. D genes are given only for firm matches. The size field is filled for only some rows; it gives once, few, many or a size class.

cdr3_aa: CASSTGTDTANTGELFF; cdr3_nt: TGTGCCAGCAGCACTGGGACAGACACTGCGAACACCGGGGAGCTGTTTTTT; j_call: TRBJ2-2; d_call: TRBD1; clone_size: -; v_call: TRBV7-9
cdr3_aa: CAYRGLNTEAFF; cdr3_nt: TGTGCCTACAGGGGACTGAACACTGAAGCTTTCTTT; j_call: TRBJ1-1; d_call: TRBD1; clone_size: -; v_call: TRBV28
cdr3_aa: CASSPTGVRNSPLHF; cdr3_nt: TGTGCCAGCAGCCCCACAGGGGTGAGGAATTCACCCCTCCACTTT; j_call: TRBJ1-6; d_call: TRBD1; clone_size: -; v_call: TRBV6-5
cdr3_aa: CASSQAWTGVGETQYF; cdr3_nt: TGTGCCAGCAGCCAAGCCTGGACAGGGGTTGGGGAGACCCAGTACTTC; j_call: TRBJ2-5; d_call: TRBD1; clone_size: once; v_call: TRBV4-2
cdr3_aa: CASSLALGTGFETQYF; cdr3_nt: TGTGCCAGCAGCTTAGCGCTCGGGACAGGGTTTGAGACCCAGTACTTC; j_call: TRBJ2-5; d_call: TRBD1; clone_size: -; v_call: TRBV7-2
cdr3_aa: CASRYSEGDTEAFF; cdr3_nt: TGTGCCAGCCGTTACTCAGAGGGGGACACTGAAGCTTTCTTT; j_call: TRBJ1-1; d_call: -; clone_size: few; v_call: TRBV18
cdr3_aa: CASSLTSGVYNEQFF; cdr3_nt: TGTGCCAGCAGCCTGACTAGCGGGGTTTACAATGAGCAGTTCTTC; j_call: TRBJ2-1; d_call: TRBD2; clone_size: -; v_call: TRBV5-5
cdr3_aa: CAWTGTDNSPLHF; cdr3_nt: TGTGCCTGGACCGGGACAGATAATTCACCCCTCCACTTT; j_call: TRBJ1-6; d_call: TRBD1; clone_size: -; v_call: TRBV30
cdr3_aa: CASSVSQGNYEQYF; cdr3_nt: TGTGCCAGCAGTGTATCTCAGGGAAACTACGAGCAGTACTTC; j_call: TRBJ2-7; d_call: -; clone_size: -; v_call: TRBV6-4
cdr3_aa: CASSGQRESLNEKLFF; cdr3_nt: TGTGCCAGTAGTGGACAGCGAGAGAGCCTTAATGAAAAACTGTTTTTT; j_call: TRBJ1-4; d_call: -; clone_size: -; v_call: TRBV19
cdr3_aa: CASSLGGDYGYTF; cdr3_nt: TGTGCCAGCAGCTTAGGCGGGGACTATGGCTACACCTTC; j_call: TRBJ1-2; d_call: -; clone_size: -; v_call: TRBV7-2
cdr3_aa: CASSFSGGPLLSGNTIYF; cdr3_nt: TGTGCCAGCAGTTTCTCAGGGGGGCCTCTCTTATCTGGAAACACCATATATTTT; j_call: TRBJ1-3; d_call: TRBD1; clone_size: few; v_call: TRBV27
cdr3_aa: CAISEPSFSQNTEAFF; cdr3_nt: TGTGCCATCAGTGAGCCTTCTTTTTCACAGAACACTGAAGCTTTCTTT; j_call: TRBJ1-1; d_call: -; clone_size: few; v_call: TRBV10-3
cdr3_aa: CSVAPSGSGETQYF; cdr3_nt: TGCAGCGTTGCTCCTAGCGGGAGCGGGGAGACCCAGTACTTC; j_call: TRBJ2-5; d_call: TRBD2; clone_size: -; v_call: TRBV29-1
cdr3_aa: CASGRSVLRVYEQYF; cdr3_nt: TGTGCCAGCGGCCGATCGGTCTTGAGGGTCTACGAGCAGTACTTC; j_call: TRBJ2-7; d_call: -; clone_size: -; v_call: TRBV2
cdr3_aa: CASSIAGLAEQGAHNEQFF; cdr3_nt: TGTGCCAGTAGTATAGCCGGTCTCGCCGAACAGGGGGCTCACAATGAGCAGTTCTTC; j_call: TRBJ2-1; d_call: TRBD1; clone_size: -; v_call: TRBV19
cdr3_aa: CATSDPDSDVGTGELFF; cdr3_nt: TGTGCCACCAGTGATCCCGACAGCGACGTGGGGACCGGGGAGCTGTTTTTT; j_call: TRBJ2-2; d_call: -; clone_size: once; v_call: TRBV24-1
cdr3_aa: CASSQIRTGINEQYF; cdr3_nt: TGTGCCAGCAGCCAAATACGGACAGGGATTAACGAGCAGTACTTC; j_call: TRBJ2-7; d_call: TRBD1; clone_size: -; v_call: TRBV7-9